This TCR beta chain stems from a study of breast tumors, draining lymph nodes, adjacent tissues. Overall study findings and caveats: Tumor and nontumor repertoires were significantly more similar in luminal-like than in basal-like breast cancer.

The lymph nodes were axillary draining lymph nodes from breast cancer patients. TCRdb re-called the multiplex PCR reads through MiXCR, storing one row per CDR3 protein. The profile covers under 350,000 distinct CDR3 sequences, with roughly 31% appearing a single time and 1.1% taken by the ten largest. In this sample, this clonotype turned up many times. What it recognizes is unknown. The germline V gene has CDR1 SGHTS and CDR2 YDEGEE. CDR3 length: 15 amino acids. Trimming took off 0 bases at V and 6 bases at J, with 10 bases between the two ends. The chain carries TRBV5-8 and TRBJ1-6, with D uncertain. The sequenced sample consisted of axillary lymph node tissue. The TCR sequence derives from a female donor with breast cancer. Some clones in this sample may be carry-over from other donors' samples. In DNA form, the CDR3 reads TGTGCCAGCAGCTTGGCGGCAGGCCCTAATTCACCCCTCCACTTT. The encoded protein is CASSLAAGPNSPLHF.